The 8 T cell receptor beta chains below were found in one sample sequenced in a study of CD8 T cells in ankylosing spondylitis. No antigen has been identified for these receptors. Study-wide points: Characteristic, it appeared, of ankylosing spondylitis blood was a TCR beta motif of seven or eight highly homologous variants.

TCRdb re-called the 5' RACE reads with MiXCR, one entry per CDR3 protein. The profile covers 700,000 to 850,000 distinct CDR3 sequences, with 10% to 15% appearing a single time and about 0.49% taken by the ten largest. The sample was blood, either unsorted or a sorted T cell fraction (not recorded which). Receptors originate from a male donor with ankylosing spondylitis.

Here the CDR3 reads CSARTVETQYF. CDR3 coding DNA: TGCAGTGCCCGGACAGTGGAGACCCAGTACTTC. The chain uses TRBV20-1 and TRBJ2-5; maybe TRBD1 (6 bases). Germline V gene sequence: CDR1 DFQATT, CDR2 SNEGSKA (reference sequence). With 6 bases removed from V and 5 bases from J, the gap between germline ends came to 10 bases. CDR3 length equals 11 residues.

In DNA form, the CDR3 reads TGCGCCAGCAGCCAAGTTGGCAGGGAGGATGGCTACACCTTC. It codes for CASSQVGREDGYTF. The chain carries TRBV4-1 and TRBJ1-2; D perhaps matches TRBD1 (5 bases). Looked up from germline, CDR1 is MGHRA and CDR2 is YSYEKL. This CDR3 has 14 amino acids. The V and J ends lost 1 base and 6 bases respectively, with 12 bases between them.

This clonotype was recorded a few times. J is TRBJ1-1 and V is TRBV7-9; D is possibly TRBD1 (6 bases). Germline CDR1 reads SEHNR; CDR2 reads FQNEAQ (reference sequence). V gave up 3 bases and J gave up 7 bases, with 12 bases separating them. The CDR3 loop spans 13 amino acids. The chain's CDR3 is CASSFLPGDEAFF. Written as DNA, the CDR3 is TGTGCCAGCAGCTTCCTTCCAGGGGATGAAGCTTTCTTT.

The chain carries TRBV19 and TRBJ2-3; 11 nucleotides match TRBD1. The germline CDR1 and CDR2 sequences are LNHDA and SQIVND (reference sequence). The CDR3 length is 16 residues. The trim removed 5 bases at V and 3 bases at J, leaving 7 bases unmatched. This chain's CDR3 is CASSLQDRGRTDTQYF. The CDR3 nucleotides read TGTGCCAGTAGTCTCCAGGACAGGGGGCGTACAGATACGCAGTATTTT.

This clonotype was seen more than once but under ten times. V gene TRBV7-9 combines with J gene TRBJ2-3; D unclear. Deletions cut 5 bases from V and 4 bases from J, with 4 bases between. This CDR3 comprises 11 residues. The germline V gene encodes CDR1 SEHNR and CDR2 FQNEAQ (reference sequence). The CDR3 bases are TGTGCCAGCAGCGCCTCAGATACGCAGTATTTT. Its protein product is CASSASDTQYF.

This clonotype was detected a few times. The chain links TRBV9 to TRBJ2-1, with D uncertain. The CDR3 has 12 residues. Per germline, CDR1 SGDLS and CDR2 YYNGEE. V lost 2 bases and J lost 5, with 5 bases in between. The CDR3 DNA reads as TGTGCCAGCAGCGTCCTTCACAATGAGCAGTTCTTC. This codes for CASSVLHNEQFF.

Only a few counts were recorded for this clonotype. The chain combines TRBV7-9 with TRBJ2-5; possible D gene TRBD2, 6 bases. This CDR3 has 14 amino acids. V shed 5 bases and J shed 3 bases, with 13 bases lying between them. In germline, CDR1 is SEHNR, CDR2 FQNEAQ (reference sequence). The CDR3 DNA is TGTGCCAGCAGCCCCTTGGTAGCGGAAGAGACCCAGTACTTC. It codes for CASSPLVAEETQYF.

The gene calls are TRBV24-1 and TRBJ2-3; D may be TRBD2 (5 bases). V lost 9 bases to trimming and J lost 3 bases, with 9 bases between them. The germline V gene encodes CDR1 KGHDR and CDR2 SFDVKD. This CDR3 is 12 amino acids long. Here the CDR3 reads CATRDLTDTQYF. The CDR3 DNA reads TGTGCCACCCGGGATTTGACAGATACGCAGTATTTT.